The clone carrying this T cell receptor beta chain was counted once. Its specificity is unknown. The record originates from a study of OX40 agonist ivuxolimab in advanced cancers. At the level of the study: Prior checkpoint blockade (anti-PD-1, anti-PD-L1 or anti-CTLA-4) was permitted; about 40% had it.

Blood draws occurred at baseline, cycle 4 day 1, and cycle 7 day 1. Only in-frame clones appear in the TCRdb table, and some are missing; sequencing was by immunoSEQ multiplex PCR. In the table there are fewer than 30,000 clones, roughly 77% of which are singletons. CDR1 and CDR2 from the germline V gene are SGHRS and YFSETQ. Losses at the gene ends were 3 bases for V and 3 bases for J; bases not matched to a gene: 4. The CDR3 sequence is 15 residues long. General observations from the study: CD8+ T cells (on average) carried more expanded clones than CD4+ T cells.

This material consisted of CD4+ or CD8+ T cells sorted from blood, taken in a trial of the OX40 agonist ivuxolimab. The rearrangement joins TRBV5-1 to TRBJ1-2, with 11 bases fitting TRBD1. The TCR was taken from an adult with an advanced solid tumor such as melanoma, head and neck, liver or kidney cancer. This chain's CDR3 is CASSYGTGGYYGYTF. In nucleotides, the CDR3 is TGCGCCAGCAGCTACGGGACAGGGGGTTACTATGGCTACACCTTC.